The clone carrying this T cell receptor (beta chain) appeared a few times. The antigen remains undetermined. Between the trimmed V and J ends, which lost 3 bases and 4 bases, there was a span of 7 bases. The CDR3 is 13 amino acids. Germline V gene lookup returns CDR1 GTSNPN and CDR2 SVGIG (reference sequence). This specimen comes from a study of OX40 agonist ivuxolimab in advanced cancers. The protocol was immunoSEQ multiplex PCR, while the TCRdb copy is restricted to in-frame clones and leaves out a portion. The table has tens of thousands of clones, 92% seen once. Study-level results: At 0.1 to 3.0 mg/kg and by week 6, clonal expansion occurred in CD4+ and CD8+ blood T cells. More expanded clones were found, on average, in CD8+ than in CD4+ T cells.

This clonotype was sampled from an adult with an advanced solid tumor such as melanoma, head and neck, liver or kidney cancer. The chain recombines TRBV30 with TRBJ1-6; weak D call: TRBD1 (6 bases). The starting material was CD4+ or CD8+ T cells sorted from blood, obtained in a trial of the OX40 agonist ivuxolimab. The CDR3 sequence is CAWSTGYNSPLHF. CDR3 coding DNA: TGTGCCTGGAGCACAGGGTATAATTCACCCCTCCACTTT.